The clone carrying this T cell receptor beta chain was seen a few times. Its antigen is still unknown. V lost 0 bases and J 10 bases, leaving 14 bases between the germline ends. CDR1 SGHKS and CDR2 YYEKEE come from the germline V gene (reference sequence). CDR3 length: 14 residues. Primers included in the PCR were 60 Vbeta and 13 Jbeta primers. Data came from immunoSEQ multiplex PCR; TCRdb stores just in-frame clones and leaves some out. This sample carries over 65,000 clones, 70% to 90% of them seen once, and the ten largest clones take around 7%. The sample is drawn from a study of cytomegalovirus exposure and HLA in healthy donors. Overall study: Some 200 million T cells yielded under 130 million unique TCR beta sequences in earlier analysis.

Study outcomes and limitations: The authors reported that TCR beta sequences could predict HLA-A and HLA-B alleles. These predictions were accurate for most subjects in the first cohort. Reportedly, fewer N-insertions than the 666-donor mean appeared in an Asian-associated ancestry cluster in a later analysis. With later analysis, a missense DCLRE1C variant became linked to TCR beta V- and J-gene trimming.

The sample taken for sequencing was PBMCs. The sequence was obtained from a human donor in good health. The V call is TRBV5-5, the J call TRBJ1-5; no reliable D call. This chain's CDR3 is CASSLAGEVGPQHF. Written as DNA, the CDR3 is TGTGCCAGCAGCTTGGCCGGGGAGGTCGGTCCCCAGCATTTT.